The 10 T cell receptor beta chains listed next were all sequenced from one sample in a study of CD8 T cells in ankylosing spondylitis. Findings of the study overall: The study identified a TCR beta motif of under 10 highly homologous variants that appeared characteristic of ankylosing spondylitis blood.

Their target antigens are unknown. MiXCR was run by TCRdb on the 5' RACE reads, yielding one entry per CDR3 protein. The sample has more than 250,000 distinct CDR3 sequences, 8% seen once. Sequenced material: blood, either unsorted or a sorted T cell fraction (not recorded which). Every receptor here comes from a male donor with ankylosing spondylitis.

This rearrangement joins TRBV20-1 to TRBJ1-2, with unresolved D. V shed 7 bases and J shed 7 bases, with 10 bases lying between them. The V gene's germline CDR1 is DFQATT and CDR2 SNEGSKA (reference sequence). This CDR3 is built from 10 residues. The CDR3 DNA reads as TGCAGTGTTGAGTTCCGTGGCTACACCTTC. It encodes CSVEFRGYTF.

In its sample, this clonotype was seen many times. The chain links TRBV20-1 to TRBJ2-2; 7 bases line up with TRBD2. Unmatched junction bases numbered 4, after V lost 2 bases and J lost 4 bases. The CDR3 consists of 14 residues. Germline V gene sequence: CDR1 DFQATT, CDR2 SNEGSKA (reference sequence). The CDR3 here is CSARKRDLTGELFF. CDR3 nucleotide sequence: TGCAGTGCTAGAAAGCGGGATCTCACCGGGGAGCTGTTTTTT.

This chain joins TRBV20-1 and TRBJ2-1, with 10 bases aligning to TRBD2. This CDR3 contains 11 residues. Unmatched junction bases numbered 6, after V lost 5 bases and J lost 14 bases. CDR1 is DFQATT and CDR2 is SNEGSKA in the germline V gene (reference sequence). The CDR3 sequence: CSARTGTSEFF. CDR3 bases: TGCAGTGCTCGCACCGGGACTAGCGAGTTCTTC.

The V call is TRBV12-3 or TRBV12-4, the J call TRBJ2-1; the match to TRBD2 covers 11 bases. Losses at the gene ends were 5 bases for V and 5 bases for J; bases not matched to a gene: 5. This CDR3 contains 15 residues. CDR3 region: CASSPWTSGHNEQFF. The CDR3 DNA follows: TGTGCCAGCAGTCCGTGGACTAGCGGGCACAATGAGCAGTTCTTC.

This clonotype showed up many times. V usage is TRBV18 and J usage is TRBJ2-6; TRBD1 matches 8 bases. Germline V gene data show CDR1 as KGHSH and CDR2 as LQKENI. With 8 bases clipped from V and 3 bases from J, the junction kept 9 bases outside the gene matches. CDR3 size: 16 residues. The CDR3 DNA reads TGTGCCAGCCCGGGACAGGCCCCCTTTGGGGCCAACGTCCTGACTTTC. This gives the protein CASPGQAPFGANVLTF.

This clonotype was counted only a few times. The chain combines TRBV29-1 with TRBJ2-7, with 7 positions matching TRBD1. The J segment lost 6 bases and the V segment lost 3 bases, leaving 11 bases of the junction unmatched. The CDR3 totals 14 residues. CDR1 is SQVTM and CDR2 is ANQGSEA in the germline V gene. The chain's CDR3 is CSVDLRGSPGEQYF. CDR3 nucleotide sequence: TGCAGCGTTGACCTCAGGGGGTCGCCTGGCGAGCAGTACTTC.

J is TRBJ2-1 and V is TRBV12-3 or TRBV12-4; TRBD2 aligns across 13 bases. The CDR3 loop spans 17 amino acids. The J segment lost 9 bases and the V segment lost 6 bases, leaving 14 bases of the junction unmatched. In DNA, the CDR3 is TGTGCCAGCAGGTCGGTTGTGACTAGCGGGAGGTTAGGTGAGCAGTTCTTC. It encodes CASRSVVTSGRLGEQFF.

This clonotype has ten or more counts. V usage is TRBV5-1 and J usage is TRBJ2-7; 10 bases fit TRBD1. From germline, CDR1 is SGHRS and CDR2 YFSETQ. The CDR3 length is 17 residues. The junction had 11 bases not matched to a gene; V was cut back by 4 bases and J by 1 base. The CDR3 sequence: CASSLRDRGSRSYEQYF. CDR3 bases: TGCGCCAGCAGCCTCCGGGACAGGGGTTCTAGGTCCTACGAGCAGTACTTC.

This clonotype was found a few times. V usage is TRBV4-3 and J usage is TRBJ2-5; 13 bases are shared with TRBD2. Trimming at V came to 0 bases and at J to 4 bases, leaving 11 bases not matched to a gene. This CDR3 is built from 19 residues. Germline V gene data show CDR1 as LGHNA and CDR2 as YSLEER. CDR3 nucleotides: TGCGCCAGCAGCCAAGATTTTCTCCGGACTAGCGGGAGTGGAGAGACCCAGTACTTC. Translating gives CASSQDFLRTSGSGETQYF.

This clonotype was seen a handful of times. The chain employs TRBV27 and TRBJ2-7; D is uncertain. The germline V gene encodes CDR1 MNHEY and CDR2 SMNVEV (reference sequence). CDR3 length equals 16 residues. V was pared by 4 bases and J by 0 bases, with 16 bases between. CDR3 sequence reads: CASSSRSAPSSYEQYF. DNA of the CDR3: TGTGCCAGCAGTTCACGGTCGGCCCCAAGCTCCTACGAGCAGTACTTC.